The clone carrying this T cell receptor (beta chain) was counted between two and nine times. What it binds is not known. TCR beta CDR3 regions were amplified from RNA. HTBI primers were used for first-round RT-PCR of the TCR CDR3. TCRdb reprocessed the multiplex PCR reads via MiXCR and lists one record per CDR3 protein. The sample holds 550,000 to 600,000 distinct CDR3 sequences, roughly 50% seen once. This specimen belongs to a study of T cells in Graves' hyperthyroidism and ophthalmopathy. General study findings and limits: Ophthalmopathy and stable hyperthyroidism were separated by a 13 V-J model.

The CDR3 consists of 14 residues. CDR1 is MNHNS, CDR2 SASEGT, per germline. V lost 4 bases, J lost 7 bases, and 16 bases lay in between. The chain has TRBV6-1 and TRBJ1-2; D remains unclear. Material: peripheral blood or thyroid tissue (not recorded which). This sequence was found in an adult woman with Graves' disease, either hyperthyroidism or ophthalmopathy (not recorded which). Written as DNA, the CDR3 is TGTGCCAGCAGTGGGCTAGCGGGCGGCGCTGGCTACACCTTC. Translating it yields CASSGLAGGAGYTF.